The table lists the clone carrying this T cell receptor (beta chain) with many counts. J lost 2 bases, V lost 7 bases, and 7 bases had no gene match. Germline V lookup: CDR1 SQVTM, CDR2 ANQGSEA. This CDR3 has 13 residues. This sample is part of a study of T-cell memory formation after mild COVID-19. MiXCR, applied by TCRdb to the 5' RACE reads, yields one record per CDR3 protein. The sample lists tens of thousands of distinct CDR3 sequences; around 10% were seen once. Sequencing was carried out using PBMCs or a T cell subset sorted from them (not recorded which). This chain links TRBV29-1 with TRBJ2-5; 7 bases agree with TRBD1. This receptor was obtained from a man in his late teens or twenties who had mild COVID-19 (a few samples of this study predate the infection). Cell type and time point are not known. The CDR3 loop reads CSAPGQQQETQYF. The DNA of the CDR3 is TGCAGCGCCCCGGGACAGCAACAAGAGACCCAGTACTTC.